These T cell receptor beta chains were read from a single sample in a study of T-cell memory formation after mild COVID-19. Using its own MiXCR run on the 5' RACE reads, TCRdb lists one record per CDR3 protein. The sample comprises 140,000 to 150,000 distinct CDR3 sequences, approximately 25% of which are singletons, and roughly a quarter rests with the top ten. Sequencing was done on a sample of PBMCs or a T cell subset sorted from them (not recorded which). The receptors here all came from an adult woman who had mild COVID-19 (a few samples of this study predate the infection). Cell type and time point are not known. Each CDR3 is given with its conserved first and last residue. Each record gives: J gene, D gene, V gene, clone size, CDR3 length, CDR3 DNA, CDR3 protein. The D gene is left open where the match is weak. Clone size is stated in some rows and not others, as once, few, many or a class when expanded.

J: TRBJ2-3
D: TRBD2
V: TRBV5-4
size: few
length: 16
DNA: TGTGCCAGCAGCGAAGTAGCGGGGGCCCCCCTCGGGACGCAGTATTTT
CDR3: CASSEVAGAPLGTQYF

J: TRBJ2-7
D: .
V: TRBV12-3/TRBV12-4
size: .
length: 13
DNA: TGTGCCAGCAGTTTGTCGTTTGCGGCCGAGCAGTACTTC
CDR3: CASSLSFAAEQYF

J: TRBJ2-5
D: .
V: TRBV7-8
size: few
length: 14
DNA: TGTGCCAGCAGCTATATGGTGGGGCAAGAGACCCAGTACTTC
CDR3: CASSYMVGQETQYF

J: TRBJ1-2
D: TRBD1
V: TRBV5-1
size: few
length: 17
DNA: TGCGCCAGCAGCTTGGCCCAGGACAGGGGGTATACGGATGGCTACACCTTC
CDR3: CASSLAQDRGYTDGYTF

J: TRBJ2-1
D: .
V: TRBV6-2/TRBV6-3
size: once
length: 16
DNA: TGTGCCAGCAGTATCCCCCCTGGCGGGACCTACAATGAGCAGTTCTTC
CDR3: CASSIPPGGTYNEQFF

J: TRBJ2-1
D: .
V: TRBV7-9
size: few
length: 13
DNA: TGTGCCAGCAGACCCAGTGAGACACCCGAGCAGTTCTTC
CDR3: CASRPSETPEQFF

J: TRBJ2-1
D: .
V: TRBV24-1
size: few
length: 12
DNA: TGTGCCACCAGTAGGGGCATCAATGAGCAGTTCTTC
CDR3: CATSRGINEQFF

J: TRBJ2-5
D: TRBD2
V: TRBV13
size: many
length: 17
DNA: TGTGCCAGCAGCTCCGGCCCGAGACTAGCGGGAGTCGAGACCCAGTACTTC
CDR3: CASSSGPRLAGVETQYF

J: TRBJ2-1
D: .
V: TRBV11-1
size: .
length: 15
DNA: TGTGCCAGCAGCTTACTAGCCTCCGGTCACAATGAGCAGTTCTTC
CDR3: CASSLLASGHNEQFF

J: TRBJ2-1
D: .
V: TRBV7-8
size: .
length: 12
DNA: TGTGCCAGCAGCCTCTCCTTTATAGAGCAGTTCTTC
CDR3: CASSLSFIEQFF

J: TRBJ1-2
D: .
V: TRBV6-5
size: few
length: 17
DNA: TGTGCCAGCAGTTACTCCCGGCAGGAGAGTTTTAACTATGGCTACACCTTC
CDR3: CASSYSRQESFNYGYTF

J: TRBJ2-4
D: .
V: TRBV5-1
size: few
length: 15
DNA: TGCGCCAGCAGCTTTACTACCGGGCGGGTGGACATTCAGTACTTC
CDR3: CASSFTTGRVDIQYF

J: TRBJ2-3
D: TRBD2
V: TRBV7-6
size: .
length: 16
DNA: TGTGCCAGCAGCCAAGGACTAGCGGGAAACACAGATACGCAGTATTTT
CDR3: CASSQGLAGNTDTQYF

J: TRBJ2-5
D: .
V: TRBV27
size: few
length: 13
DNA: TGTGCCAGCAGTTCCGGGCCACCGGCGGCCCAGTACTTC
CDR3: CASSSGPPAAQYF

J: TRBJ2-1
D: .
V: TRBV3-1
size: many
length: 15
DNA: TGTGCCAGCAGCCCGACGTTTGGATGGCACAATGAGCAGTTCTTC
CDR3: CASSPTFGWHNEQFF

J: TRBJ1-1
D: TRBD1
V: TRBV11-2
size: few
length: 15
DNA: TGTGCCAGCAGCTCATCGGGACAGGGAAGTACTGAAGCTTTCTTT
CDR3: CASSSSGQGSTEAFF

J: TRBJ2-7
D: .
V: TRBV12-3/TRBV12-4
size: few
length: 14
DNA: TGTGCCAGCAGTCAGGCGGAAAGCTCCTACGAGCAGTACTTC
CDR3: CASSQAESSYEQYF

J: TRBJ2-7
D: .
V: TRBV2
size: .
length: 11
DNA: TGTGCCAGCAGTGATAGCCTCGAGCAGTACTTC
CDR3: CASSDSLEQYF

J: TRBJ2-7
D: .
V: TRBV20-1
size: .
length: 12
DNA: TGCAGTGCTAGAACAGGATCCTACGAGCAGTACTTC
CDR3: CSARTGSYEQYF

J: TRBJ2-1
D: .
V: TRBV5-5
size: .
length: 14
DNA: TGTGCCAGCAGCTTTACGGTAGACCACAATGAGCAGTTCTTC
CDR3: CASSFTVDHNEQFF

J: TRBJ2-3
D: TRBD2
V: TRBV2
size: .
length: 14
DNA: TGTGCCAGCAGCGGGACTAGCGGAGAGGATACGCAGTATTTT
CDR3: CASSGTSGEDTQYF

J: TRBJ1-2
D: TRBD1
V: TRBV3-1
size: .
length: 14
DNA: TGTGCCAGCAGCCTGGAACAGGGGAGGATAGGCTACACCTTC
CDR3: CASSLEQGRIGYTF

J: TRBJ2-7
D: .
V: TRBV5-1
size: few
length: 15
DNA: TGCGCCAGCAGCTTGGGGCACAGGGACTCCTACGAGCAGTACTTC
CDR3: CASSLGHRDSYEQYF

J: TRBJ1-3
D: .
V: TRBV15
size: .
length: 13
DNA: TGTGCCACTCGCATGCTCTCTGGAAACACCATATATTTT
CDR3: CATRMLSGNTIYF

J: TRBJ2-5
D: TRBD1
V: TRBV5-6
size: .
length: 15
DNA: TGTGCCAGCAGCGAAGGGACAGGGTCGGGAGAGACCCAGTACTTC
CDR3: CASSEGTGSGETQYF

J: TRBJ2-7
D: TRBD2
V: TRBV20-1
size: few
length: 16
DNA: TGCAGTGCTAGAGGACTAGCGGGAGAGATCCCGGGCGAGCAGTACTTC
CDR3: CSARGLAGEIPGEQYF

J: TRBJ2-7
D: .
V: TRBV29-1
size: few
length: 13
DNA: TGCAGCGTTGAAGCTGGGGGCGTTTACGAGCAGTACTTC
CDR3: CSVEAGGVYEQYF

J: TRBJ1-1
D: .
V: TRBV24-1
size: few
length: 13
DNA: TGTGCCACCAGTGATTACAAGGACACTGAAGCTTTCTTT
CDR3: CATSDYKDTEAFF

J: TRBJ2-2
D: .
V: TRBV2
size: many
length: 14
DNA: TGTGCCACCTCCCGGGACGCGAACACCGGGGAGCTGTTTTTT
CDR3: CATSRDANTGELFF

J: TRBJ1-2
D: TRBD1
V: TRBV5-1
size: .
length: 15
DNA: TGCGCCAGCAGCTTGGATGAGACAGGGGTCTTTGGCTACACCTTC
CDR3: CASSLDETGVFGYTF

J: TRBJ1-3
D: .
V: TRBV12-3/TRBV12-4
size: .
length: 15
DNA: TGTGCCAGCAGTTTAATAGCCTTCTCTGGAAACACCATATATTTT
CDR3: CASSLIAFSGNTIYF

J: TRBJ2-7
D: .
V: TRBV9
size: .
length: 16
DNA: TGTGCCAGCAGCGCTTCCGGCCCGGGGGCCTCCTACGAGCAGTACTTC
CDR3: CASSASGPGASYEQYF

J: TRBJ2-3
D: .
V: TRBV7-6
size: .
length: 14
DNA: TGTGCCAGCAGCCCCGAGGCCAACACAGATACGCAGTATTTT
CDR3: CASSPEANTDTQYF

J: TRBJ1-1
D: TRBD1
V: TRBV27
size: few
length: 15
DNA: TGTGCCAGCAGTTTAACGGACAGGGGGAACACTGAAGCTTTCTTT
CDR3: CASSLTDRGNTEAFF

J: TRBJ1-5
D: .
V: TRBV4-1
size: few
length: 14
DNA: TGCGCCAGCAGCCAAGTAGGGGGTTATCAGCCCCAGCATTTT
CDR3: CASSQVGGYQPQHF

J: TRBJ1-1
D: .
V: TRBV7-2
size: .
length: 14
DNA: TGTGCCAGCAGCCAAAGGGAGCTGGGCACTGAAGCTTTCTTT
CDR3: CASSQRELGTEAFF

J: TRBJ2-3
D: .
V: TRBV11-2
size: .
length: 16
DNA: TGTGCCAGCAGCTTAGAATCAGGGCCGGGAACAGATACGCAGTATTTT
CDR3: CASSLESGPGTDTQYF

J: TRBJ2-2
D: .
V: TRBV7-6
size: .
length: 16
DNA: TGTGCCAGCAGCCTCGGGCCCGGGGGGAACACCGGGGAGCTGTTTTTT
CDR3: CASSLGPGGNTGELFF

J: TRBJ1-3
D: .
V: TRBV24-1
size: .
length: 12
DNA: TGTGCCACCAGCGACAGAGGAGGGACCATATATTTT
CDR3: CATSDRGGTIYF

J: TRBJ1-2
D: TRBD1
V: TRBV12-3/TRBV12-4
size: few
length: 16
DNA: TGTGCCAGCAGTCCGGGCGACAGGGGGCAGGGCTATGGCTACACCTTC
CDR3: CASSPGDRGQGYGYTF

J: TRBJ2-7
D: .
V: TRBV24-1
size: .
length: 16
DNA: TGTGCCACCAGTGATTCCCCAACAGGGTTCCTAGACGAGCAGTACTTC
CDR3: CATSDSPTGFLDEQYF

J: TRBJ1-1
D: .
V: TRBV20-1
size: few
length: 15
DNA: TGCAGTGCTAGAGATCTGAGTGGGGGGGGCTTGGAAGCTTTCTTT
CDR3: CSARDLSGGGLEAFF

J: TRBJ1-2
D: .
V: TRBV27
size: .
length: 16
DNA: TGTGCCAGCAGGCTCCTCCCGTTGACAGGAATATATGGCTACACCTTC
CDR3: CASRLLPLTGIYGYTF

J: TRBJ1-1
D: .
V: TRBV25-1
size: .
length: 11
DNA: TGTGCCAGCATCTCGGGTCCTGAAGCTTTCTTT
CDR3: CASISGPEAFF

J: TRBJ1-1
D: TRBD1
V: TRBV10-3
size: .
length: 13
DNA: TGTGCCATCAGGGGACAGGGTGACACTGAAGCTTTCTTT
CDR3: CAIRGQGDTEAFF

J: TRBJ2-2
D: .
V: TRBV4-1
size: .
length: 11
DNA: TGCGCCAGCAGCCAAGCCGGGGAGCTGTTTTTT
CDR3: CASSQAGELFF

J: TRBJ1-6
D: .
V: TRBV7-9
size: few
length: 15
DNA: TGTGCCAGCAGCTGGGCGGGGGCAGGGAATTCACCCCTCCACTTT
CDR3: CASSWAGAGNSPLHF

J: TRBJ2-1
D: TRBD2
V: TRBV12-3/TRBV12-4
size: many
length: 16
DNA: TGTGCCAGCAGCGACCCCCTAGCGGGGGGGTACAATGAGCAGTTCTTC
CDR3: CASSDPLAGGYNEQFF

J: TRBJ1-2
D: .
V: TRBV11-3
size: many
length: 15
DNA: TGTGCCAGCAGCTTAGATCCAGGGACCGGTTATGGCTACACCTTC
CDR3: CASSLDPGTGYGYTF

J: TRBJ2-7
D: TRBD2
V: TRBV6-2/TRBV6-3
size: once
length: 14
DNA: TGTGCCAGCTGCCTAGCGGGAGGCACCTACGAGCAGTACTTC
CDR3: CASCLAGGTYEQYF